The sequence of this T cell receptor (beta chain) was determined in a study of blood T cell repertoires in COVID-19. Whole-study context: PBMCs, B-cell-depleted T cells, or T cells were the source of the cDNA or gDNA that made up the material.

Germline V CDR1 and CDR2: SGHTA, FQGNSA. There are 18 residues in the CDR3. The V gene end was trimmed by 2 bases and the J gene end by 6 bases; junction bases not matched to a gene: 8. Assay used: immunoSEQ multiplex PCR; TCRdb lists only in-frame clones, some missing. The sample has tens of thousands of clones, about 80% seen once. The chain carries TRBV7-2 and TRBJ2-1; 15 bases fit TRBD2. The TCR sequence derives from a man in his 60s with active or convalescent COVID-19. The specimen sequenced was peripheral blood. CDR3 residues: CASSLRTSGGAKVNEQFF. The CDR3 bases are TGTGCCAGCAGCTTAAGGACTAGCGGGGGGGCAAAGGTCAATGAGCAGTTCTTC.